Listed here are 8 T cell receptor beta chains from one sample, sequenced in a study of T cells expressing NK-cell markers. TCRdb re-called the 5' RACE reads; one entry per CDR3 protein, DNA not given. Its listing shows about 380,000 distinct CDR3 sequences. Sequenced input: blood T cells: a sorted CD56 or NKG2C T cell subset, CD4+ or CD8+ T cells, or bulk PBMC T cells (not recorded which). Every receptor here comes from a man aged 18 to 69 in good health.

The chain joins TRBV7-9 to TRBJ1-1; TCRdb proposes TRBD1, but this gene call is untestable without DNA. Germline assignment: CDR1 SEHNR and CDR2 FQNEAQ (reference sequence). The CDR3 totals 15 residues. The CDR3 is CASSLAGQVAAEAFF. Full variable domain (outside the CDR3, taken from reference TRBV7-9 and TRBJ1-1): DTGVSQNPRHKITKRGQNVTFRCDPISEHNRLYWYRQTLGQGPEFLTYFQNEAQLEKSRLLSDRFSAERPKGSFSTLEIQRTEQGDSAMYLCASSLAGQVAAEAFFGQGTRLTVV.

The V call is TRBV6-1, the J call TRBJ1-2. From germline, CDR1 is MNHNS and CDR2 SASEGT. CDR3 length equals 15 residues. The CDR3 reads CASTRAGRWGYGYTF.

This chain connects TRBV18 to TRBJ2-7; no DNA is available, so the TRBD1 call from TCRdb remains unchecked. This CDR3 region has 13 residues. Germline V gene sequence: CDR1 KGHSH, CDR2 LQKENI. This chain's CDR3 is CASSPDSLGEQYF.

V is TRBV2 and J is TRBJ2-7; TCRdb selects TRBD1, and the lack of DNA leaves this call unchecked. The CDR3 sequence is 15 residues long. Germline CDR1 and CDR2: SNHLY and FYNNEI. The CDR3 here is CASTKDTGGSYEQYF.

The rearrangement joins TRBV7-6 to TRBJ2-5; TCRdb proposes TRBD1, but this gene call is untestable without DNA. CDR1 is SGHVS and CDR2 is FNYEAQ in the germline V gene. The CDR3 has 15 amino acids. CDR3 sequence: CASSLGGGRRETQYF.

The chain uses TRBV6-1 and TRBJ1-1. The length of the CDR3 is 13 residues. The germline V gene encodes CDR1 MNHNS and CDR2 SASEGT. CDR3 residues: CASRSSMNTEAFF.

The chain joins TRBV6-5 to TRBJ2-7; TCRdb selects TRBD1, and the lack of DNA leaves this call unchecked. The CDR3 consists of 16 residues. Germline V lookup: CDR1 MNHEY, CDR2 SVGAGI. This chain's CDR3 is CASSSAGQVSSYEQYF.

The rearrangement links TRBV29-1 to TRBJ2-3; no DNA is available, so the TRBD2 call from TCRdb remains unchecked. The CDR3 loop spans 16 amino acids. CDR1 and CDR2 from the germline V gene are SQVTM and ANQGSEA. The CDR3 sequence is CSVVGTSGGARGTQYF.